The 13 T cell receptor beta chains below were found in one sample sequenced in a study of control samples from healthy donors and cancer patients. Sequencing was performed with immunoSEQ multiplex PCR; in TCRdb, only in-frame clones are kept and a portion is missing. The table has about 110,000 clones, approximately 80% seen once; the top ten hold approximately 6.7%. Sample: blood. The receptor source for this set is a man between 18 and 35 years old in good health.

V gene TRBV4-1 combines with J gene TRBJ2-5; 7 nucleotides agree with TRBD1. V gave up 0 bases and J gave up 4 bases; unmatched junction bases: 11. The CDR3 runs 17 residues. Looked up from germline, CDR1 is MGHRA and CDR2 is YSYEKL. DNA of the CDR3: TGCGCCAGCAGCCAAGATGGGGTGGTGACAGGGAGAGAGACCCAGTACTTC. Translation gives CASSQDGVVTGRETQYF.

This clone has a count of ten or more. The gene calls are TRBV11-2 and TRBJ1-6; D is ambiguous. Germline V gene data show CDR1 as SGHAT and CDR2 as FQNNGV. V dropped 4 bases and J dropped 4 bases, with 14 bases sitting between them. CDR3 length: 16 residues. The CDR3 DNA reads as TGTGCCAGCAGCTACCAGCCGACGGATTATAATTCACCCCTCCACTTT. Protein sequence: CASSYQPTDYNSPLHF.

The rearrangement links TRBV2 to TRBJ2-7; TRBD2 matches at 7 bases. In germline, CDR1 is SNHLY, CDR2 FYNNEI. V was pared by 5 bases and J by 6 bases, with 10 bases of the junction left unmatched. The CDR3 runs 14 residues. CDR3: CASSRYPAGSEQYF. CDR3 sequence (DNA): TGTGCCAGCAGTCGGTATCCAGCGGGGAGCGAGCAGTACTTC.

This clone was counted many times. V is TRBV25-1 and J is TRBJ1-6; D is ambiguous. Trimming removed 5 bases at V and 7 bases at J, with 12 bases between. The CDR3 loop spans 14 amino acids. Germline V lookup: CDR1 MGHDK, CDR2 SYGVNS. The DNA for the CDR3 is TGTGCCAGCAGTCGATCGGACGGAAATTCACCCCTCCACTTT. This translates into CASSRSDGNSPLHF.

This sequence joins TRBV18 and TRBJ1-6; a weak D match, TRBD1 (6 bases). Trimming pared 5 bases from V and 9 bases from J, leaving 23 bases between. The CDR3 is 17 residues long. The germline CDR1 and CDR2 sequences are KGHSH and LQKENI. DNA of the CDR3: TGTGCCAGCTCAGCTACGGGACCTCAAAGGGGGTTTTCACCCCTCCACTTT. Translated, it gives CASSATGPQRGFSPLHF.

The chain couples TRBV7-9 to TRBJ2-5; D is possibly TRBD1 or TRBD2 (5 bases each). V lost 2 bases and J lost 4, with 14 bases in between. Germline CDR1 is SEHNR and CDR2 is FQNEAQ (reference sequence). The CDR3 runs to 15 residues. The CDR3 DNA reads as TGTGCCAGCAGCTTAATAATCTTGGGGGTAGAGACCCAGTACTTC. It specifies CASSLIILGVETQYF.

The gene calls are TRBV9 and TRBJ1-2, with TRBD1 matching over 10 bases. The CDR3 sequence is 15 residues long. Germline CDR1 SGDLS, CDR2 YYNGEE. Trimming cost V 3 bases and J 4 bases; bases outside gene matches: 6. The CDR3 DNA is TGTGCCAGCAGCGCGACAGGGGGCCAGAGCTATGGCTACACCTTC. Translated: CASSATGGQSYGYTF.

V and J are TRBV12-3 or TRBV12-4 and TRBJ1-2; possibly TRBD1 for D (6 bases). The CDR3 extends over 13 amino acids. With 4 bases removed from V and 2 bases from J, the gap between germline ends came to 8 bases. The CDR3 nucleotides are TGTGCCAGCAGTTGGGGGGCGAACTATGGCTACACCTTC. Translated, it gives CASSWGANYGYTF.

This clone was recorded a few times. The rearrangement uses TRBV4-1 and TRBJ2-4, with D maybe TRBD2 (6 bases). The V end lost 0 bases, the J end lost 3 bases, and 12 bases lay between the germline ends. The CDR3 has 16 residues. Germline values: CDR1 MGHRA, CDR2 YSYEKL. DNA for the CDR3: TGCGCCAGCAGCCAAGAACTGCGGGGAATCAAAAACATTCAGTACTTC. The encoded protein is CASSQELRGIKNIQYF.

The chain carries TRBV30 and TRBJ2-7, with a weak D call TRBD1 (6 bases). Germline V CDR1 and CDR2: GTSNPN, SVGIG (reference sequence). The V gene lost 4 bases and the J gene lost 13 bases, with 20 bases spanning the gap. The length of the CDR3 is 12 residues. Here the CDR3 reads CAWKRNRVASYF. Here the CDR3 DNA reads TGTGCCTGGAAGCGGAACAGGGTAGCCTCCTACTTC.

This sequence joins TRBV5-1 and TRBJ2-5; D possibly corresponds to TRBD2 (5 bases). Trimming took off 5 bases at V and 0 bases at J, with 14 bases between the two ends. The germline gives CDR1 SGHRS, CDR2 YFSETQ. This CDR3 has 15 residues. The CDR3 loop reads CASRGDGWYQETQYF. CDR3 in DNA: TGCGCCAGCAGGGGAGACGGTTGGTACCAAGAGACCCAGTACTTC.

The chain recombines TRBV5-4 with TRBJ1-2, with TRBD1 matching 7 bases. The CDR3 spans 14 residues. Germline V gene lookup returns CDR1 SGHNT and CDR2 YYREEE (reference sequence). With V trimmed by 4 bases and J by 3 bases, 6 bases remained unmatched. The CDR3 nucleotides read TGTGCCAGCAGCCCAGGGACAGCGTACTATGGCTACACCTTC. The encoded protein is CASSPGTAYYGYTF.

This clone was found a few times. This chain uses TRBV7-2 with TRBJ2-7; D uncertain. This CDR3 spans 13 amino acids. The V gene's germline CDR1 is SGHTA and CDR2 FQGNSA. The V gene lost 4 bases and the J gene lost 0 bases, with 7 bases spanning the gap. The CDR3 reads CASSSRASYEQYF. As DNA, the CDR3 is TGTGCCAGCAGCTCCCGGGCCTCCTACGAGCAGTACTTC.